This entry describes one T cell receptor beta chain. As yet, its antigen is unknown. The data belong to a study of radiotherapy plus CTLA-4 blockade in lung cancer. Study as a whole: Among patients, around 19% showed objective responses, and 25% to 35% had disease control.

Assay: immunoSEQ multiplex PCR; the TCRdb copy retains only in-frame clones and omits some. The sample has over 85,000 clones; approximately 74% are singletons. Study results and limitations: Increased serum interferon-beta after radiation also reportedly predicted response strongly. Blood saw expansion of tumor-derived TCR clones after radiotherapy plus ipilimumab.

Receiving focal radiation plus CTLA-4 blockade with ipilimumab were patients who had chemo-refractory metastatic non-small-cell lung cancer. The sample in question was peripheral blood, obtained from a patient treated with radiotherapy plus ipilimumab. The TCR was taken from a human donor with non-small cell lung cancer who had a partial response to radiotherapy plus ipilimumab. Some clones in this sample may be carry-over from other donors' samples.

The DNA of the CDR3 is TGTGCCAGCAGGCGCCTCTATGGCTACACCTTC. Translation: CASRRLYGYTF. The V and J genes are TRBV6-5 and TRBJ1-2; D is unresolved. V lost 6 bases, J lost 4 bases, and 6 bases lay in between. This CDR3 is 11 amino acids long. Germline V lookup: CDR1 MNHEY, CDR2 SVGAGI.